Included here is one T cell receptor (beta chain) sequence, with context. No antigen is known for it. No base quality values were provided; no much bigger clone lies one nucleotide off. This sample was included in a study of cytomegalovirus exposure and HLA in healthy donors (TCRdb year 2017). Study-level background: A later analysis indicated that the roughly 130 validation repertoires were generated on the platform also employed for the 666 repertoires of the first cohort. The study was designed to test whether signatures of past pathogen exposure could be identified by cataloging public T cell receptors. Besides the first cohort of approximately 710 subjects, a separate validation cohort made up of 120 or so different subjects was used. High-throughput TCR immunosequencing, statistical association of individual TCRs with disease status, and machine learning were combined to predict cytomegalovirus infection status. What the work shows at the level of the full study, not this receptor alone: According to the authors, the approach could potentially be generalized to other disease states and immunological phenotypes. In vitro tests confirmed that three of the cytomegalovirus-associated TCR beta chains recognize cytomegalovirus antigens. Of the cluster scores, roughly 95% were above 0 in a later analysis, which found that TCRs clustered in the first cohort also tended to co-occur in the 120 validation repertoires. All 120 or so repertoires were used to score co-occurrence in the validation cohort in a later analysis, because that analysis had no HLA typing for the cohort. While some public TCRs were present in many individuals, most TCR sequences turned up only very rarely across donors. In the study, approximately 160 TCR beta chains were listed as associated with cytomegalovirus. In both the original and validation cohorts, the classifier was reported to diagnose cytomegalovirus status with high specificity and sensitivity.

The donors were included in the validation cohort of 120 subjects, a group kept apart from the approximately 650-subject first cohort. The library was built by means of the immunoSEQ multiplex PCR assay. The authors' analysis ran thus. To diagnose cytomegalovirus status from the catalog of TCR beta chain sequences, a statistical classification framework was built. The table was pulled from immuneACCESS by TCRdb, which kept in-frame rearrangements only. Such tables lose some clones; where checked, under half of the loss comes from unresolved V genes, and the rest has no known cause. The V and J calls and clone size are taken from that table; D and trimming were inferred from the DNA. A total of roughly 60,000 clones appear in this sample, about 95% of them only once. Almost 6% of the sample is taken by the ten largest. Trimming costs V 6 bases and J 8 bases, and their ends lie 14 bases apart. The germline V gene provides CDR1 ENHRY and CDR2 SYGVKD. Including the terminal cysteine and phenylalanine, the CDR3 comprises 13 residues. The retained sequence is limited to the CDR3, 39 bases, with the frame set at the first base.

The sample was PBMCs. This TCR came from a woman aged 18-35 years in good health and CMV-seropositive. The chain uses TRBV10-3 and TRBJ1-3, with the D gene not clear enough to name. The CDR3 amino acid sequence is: CAIRPNAQDTIYF. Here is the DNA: TGTGCCATCAGACCGAACGCGCAGGACACCATATATTTT.